The 32 T cell receptor beta chains presented below share a single source sample, sequenced in a study of T cell repertoires in cytomegalovirus infection. TCRdb ran MiXCR on the reads and lists one entry per CDR3 protein. The profile covers approximately 730,000 distinct CDR3 sequences, with 25% to 35% appearing a single time and less than 15% taken by the ten largest. No antigen has been assigned to these receptors. The sequenced sample was cultured CD8+ T cells from PBMCs, obtained from culture after CMV antigen stimulation. The receptors were gathered from a human donor in good health (CMV status not recorded). Some clones in this sample may be carry-over from other donors' samples.

This clonotype was recorded a few times. CDR3 nucleotides: TGTGCCAGCAAACGAGGGGGGATGAACACTGAAGCTTTCTTT. Translated, it gives CASKRGGMNTEAFF. The J gene is TRBJ1-1, the V gene TRBV28; maybe TRBD1 (6 bases). Germline V gene sequence: CDR1 MDHEN, CDR2 SYDVKM. Trimming cost V 7 bases and J 0 bases, with 12 bases left between them. The CDR3 contains 14 residues.

This clonotype was detected many times. This chain joins TRBV7-8 and TRBJ2-5, with D tentatively TRBD1 (6 bases). The V gene's germline CDR1 is SGHVS and CDR2 FQNEAQ. V lost 5 bases and J lost 2, with 21 bases in between. This CDR3 is 17 amino acids long. CDR3 sequence: CASSQPNDRWRQETQYF. The CDR3 region has the DNA TGTGCCAGCAGCCAACCCAATGACAGGTGGAGGCAAGAGACCCAGTACTTC.

This clonotype has more than one count but fewer than ten. The gene calls are TRBV6-5 and TRBJ2-6; no clear D gene. The CDR3 runs to 18 residues. Germline V gene data show CDR1 as MNHEY and CDR2 as SVGAGI. V dropped 1 base and J dropped 2 bases, with 15 bases sitting between them. The CDR3 here is CASSYWSAVLTGANVLTF. CDR3 DNA: TGTGCCAGCAGTTACTGGTCGGCAGTTCTCACTGGGGCCAACGTCCTGACTTTC.

In DNA form, the CDR3 reads TGTGCCAGCAGGTTAGACGCACGGGGTAGAGCCTATAATTCACCCCTCCACTTT. The encoded protein is CASRLDARGRAYNSPLHF. J is TRBJ1-6 and V is TRBV6-1; D uncertain. CDR1 is MNHNS, CDR2 SASEGT, per germline. The V gene lost 6 bases and the J gene lost 2 bases, with 20 bases spanning the gap. This CDR3 contains 18 residues.

The chain links TRBV27 to TRBJ2-4, with 7 bases lining up with TRBD2. After removal of 3 bases from V and 8 bases from J, the junction contained 4 bases not matched to a gene. The CDR3 runs 13 residues. Germline CDR1 reads MNHEY; CDR2 reads SMNVEV (reference sequence). The CDR3 sequence is CASSFPGGDIQYF. As DNA, the CDR3 is TGTGCCAGCAGTTTTCCTGGGGGGGACATTCAGTACTTC.

The chain has TRBV6-5 and TRBJ2-6; D gene uncertain. Germline V gene sequence: CDR1 MNHEY, CDR2 SVGAGI. The CDR3 length is 15 residues. V lost 7 bases and J lost 0, with 10 bases in between. This CDR3 reads CASTFVPSGANVLTF. CDR3 coding DNA: TGTGCCAGCACTTTCGTCCCCTCTGGGGCCAACGTCCTGACTTTC.

The chain couples TRBV7-2 to TRBJ2-1; 12 bases match TRBD2. The V gene end was trimmed by 3 bases and the J gene end by 10 bases; junction bases not matched to a gene: 7. Germline CDR1 and CDR2: SGHTA and FQGNSA. The CDR3 spans 15 residues. The CDR3 DNA sequence: TGTGCCAGCAGCTTGCTAGCGGGGGGGCGACGGGAGCAGTTCTTC. This translates into CASSLLAGGRREQFF. Combining the CDR3 with reference TRBV7-2 and TRBJ2-1 gives the whole variable domain GAGVSQSPSNKVTEKGKDVELRCDPISGHTALYWYRQSLGQGLEFLIYFQGNSAPDKSGLPSDRFSAERTGGSVSTLTIQRTQQEDSAVYLCASSLLAGGRREQFFGPGTRLTVL.

This clonotype has more than one count but fewer than ten. This chain connects TRBV2 to TRBJ2-5; D ambiguous. CDR1 is SNHLY and CDR2 is FYNNEI in the germline V gene. V lost 2 bases to trimming and J lost 5 bases, with 21 bases between them. The CDR3 contains 17 residues. The CDR3 DNA reads TGTGCCAGCAGTGAACCCCCCGCACGGGCAGTAGGCGAGACCCAGTACTTC. Translated: CASSEPPARAVGETQYF.

This clonotype was counted only a few times. Here the CDR3 DNA reads TGTGCCAGCAGCTTAGATTACGAGACGCTCGACGATAACTATGGCTACACCTTC. Its protein product is CASSLDYETLDDNYGYTF. The V call is TRBV11-3, the J call TRBJ1-2; D remains ambiguous. Looked up from germline, CDR1 is SGHNT and CDR2 is YENEEA. CDR3 length equals 18 residues. The ends were cut back, 0 bases at V and 1 base at J, with 18 bases in the middle.

This clonotype was observed a handful of times. The genes are TRBV6-5 and TRBJ2-7; D possibly corresponds to TRBD2 (5 bases). Trimming removed 0 bases from V and 4 bases from J, with 10 bases in between. Germline loops: CDR1 MNHEY, CDR2 SVGAGI. The CDR3 runs 14 residues. CDR3 sequence reads: CASSYSAGIYEQYF. CDR3 sequence (DNA): TGTGCCAGCAGTTACTCGGCGGGTATTTACGAGCAGTACTTC.

Concerning this clonotype: Mismatch with germline at one junction end may stem from a read error. The chain couples TRBV12-3 or TRBV12-4 to TRBJ2-3, with 10 bases lining up with TRBD1. CDR3 length: 16 residues. The CDR3 nucleotides are TGTGCCGGCAGTTTAACTCAGGGGACAGGGGAAGATACGCAGTATTTT. Translation: CAGSLTQGTGEDTQYF.

The CDR3 nucleotides read TGTGCCAGTAGTATAGATCTGGACAATGAGCAGTTCTTC. Amino acid sequence: CASSIDLDNEQFF. V is TRBV19 and J is TRBJ2-1; D call uncertain. Per germline, CDR1 LNHDA and CDR2 SQIVND (reference sequence). V lost 0 bases and J 5 bases, leaving 5 bases between the germline ends. This CDR3 spans 13 amino acids.

V and J are TRBV7-4 and TRBJ2-2; D gene uncertain. The CDR3 has 18 residues. Trimming pared 1 base from V and 4 bases from J, leaving 19 bases between. The V gene's germline CDR1 is SGHVT and CDR2 SQSDAQ. The CDR3: CASSLVPGPGRLTGELFF. The CDR3 nucleotides read TGTGCCAGCAGCTTAGTACCGGGCCCCGGACGACTCACCGGGGAGCTGTTTTTT.

A few counts support this clonotype. J is TRBJ1-2 and V is TRBV4-1; D is ambiguous. Per germline, CDR1 MGHRA and CDR2 YSYEKL. This CDR3 is 15 amino acids long. V gave up 0 bases and J gave up 0 bases, with 8 bases separating them. The CDR3 nucleotides are TGCGCCAGCAGCCAAGAAGACCTAACTAACTATGGCTACACCTTC. It codes for CASSQEDLTNYGYTF.

This clonotype was seen repeatedly, ten times or more. This chain uses TRBV7-3 with TRBJ1-1; D is uncertain. Trimming took off 5 bases at V and 4 bases at J, with 11 bases between the two ends. Germline assignment: CDR1 SGHTA and CDR2 FQGTGA. The CDR3 has 13 amino acids. CDR3 DNA sequence: TGTGCCAGCAGCGCAACCGGGGTCACTGAAGCTTTCTTT. It codes for CASSATGVTEAFF.

Many counts were recorded for this clonotype. The V call is TRBV7-2, the J call TRBJ2-3; TRBD1 might be the D (6 bases). From germline, CDR1 is SGHTA and CDR2 FQGNSA. The CDR3 has 14 amino acids. V was shortened by 5 bases and J by 1 base, with 10 bases between the two germline ends. CDR3 DNA sequence: TGTGCCAGCAGCCCCCGACAGGGCACAGATACGCAGTATTTT. It codes for CASSPRQGTDTQYF.

The V call is TRBV4-1, the J call TRBJ1-6, with 7 bases identical to TRBD1. V shed 1 base and J 8 bases; nucleotides not matched to a gene: 5. The CDR3 contains 15 residues. CDR1 is MGHRA and CDR2 is YSYEKL in the germline V gene. This CDR3 is CASSQGQGGDSPLHF. CDR3 nucleotides: TGCGCCAGCAGCCAAGGACAGGGTGGGGATTCACCCCTCCACTTT.

The table lists this clonotype with many counts. The chain links TRBV7-6 to TRBJ1-1; D is ambiguous. CDR1 is SGHVS and CDR2 is FNYEAQ in the germline V gene. The CDR3 runs 13 residues. The V gene lost 3 bases and the J gene lost 4 bases, with 9 bases spanning the gap. CDR3 DNA sequence: TGTGCCAGCAGCTTTTCTCTGGGCACTGAAGCTTTCTTT. Its translation: CASSFSLGTEAFF. Full variable domain (outside the CDR3, taken from reference TRBV7-6 and TRBJ1-1): GAGVSQSPRYKVTKRGQDVALRCDPISGHVSLYWYRQALGQGPEFLTYFNYEAQQDKSGLPNDRFSAERPEGSISTLTIQRTEQRDSAMYRCASSFSLGTEAFFGQGTRLTVV.

This chain joins TRBV7-9 and TRBJ1-3; D is uncertain. CDR1 and CDR2 (germline): SEHNR, FQNEAQ (reference sequence). The CDR3 is 13 residues long. DNA of the CDR3: TGTGTCGAGAAGGGCTACTCTGGAAACACCATATATTTT. Its protein is CVEKGYSGNTIYF.

V and J are TRBV7-9 and TRBJ1-4; 11 bases are a match to TRBD1. Trimming at V came to 5 bases and at J to 6 bases, leaving 8 bases not matched to a gene. CDR1 and CDR2 (germline): SEHNR, FQNEAQ (reference sequence). This CDR3 spans 16 amino acids. The CDR3 protein is CASSRPPGQGDEKLFF. In DNA, the CDR3 is TGTGCCAGCAGCAGACCGCCGGGACAGGGGGATGAAAAACTGTTTTTT.

This clonotype was counted a few times. The chain carries TRBV2 and TRBJ2-6; 8 bases match TRBD1. The V segment lost 6 bases and the J segment 6 bases; nucleotides outside the gene matches: 1. This CDR3 contains 13 residues. Germline CDR1 SNHLY, CDR2 FYNNEI. The CDR3 loop reads CASRDRVANVLTF. CDR3 DNA sequence: TGTGCCAGCAGGGACAGGGTGGCCAACGTCCTGACTTTC.

This clonotype has a handful of counts. The CDR3 loop is CASGGAQNGSYNSPLHF. CDR3 bases: TGTGCAAGCGGAGGGGCCCAAAACGGCTCCTATAATTCACCCCTCCACTTT. This chain connects TRBV7-9 to TRBJ1-6, with D possibly TRBD1 on 5 matching bases. This CDR3 comprises 17 residues. CDR1 is SEHNR and CDR2 is FQNEAQ in the germline V gene (reference sequence).

This clonotype was counted only a few times. The rearrangement uses TRBV7-2 and TRBJ1-3; D possibly corresponds to TRBD1 (5 bases). V was pared by 2 bases and J by 7 bases, with 21 bases between. Germline V gene data show CDR1 as SGHTA and CDR2 as FQGNSA. This CDR3 has 17 amino acids. The CDR3 nucleotides read TGTGCCAGCAGCTTATTAGGCAGGGAGTTTGAGGGGAACACCATATATTTT. Protein: CASSLLGREFEGNTIYF.

This chain connects TRBV27 to TRBJ2-5; D is possibly TRBD2 (6 bases). Germline assignment: CDR1 MNHEY and CDR2 SMNVEV (reference sequence). This CDR3 spans 15 amino acids. V lost 3 bases and J lost 1, with 12 bases in between. The CDR3 sequence: CASSFRLRGQETQYF. The CDR3 nucleotides read TGTGCCAGCAGTTTCAGGTTGCGGGGCCAAGAGACCCAGTACTTC.

The chain joins TRBV4-1 to TRBJ2-3; D unclear. Germline loops: CDR1 MGHRA, CDR2 YSYEKL. The CDR3 is 15 residues long. Trimming left V 3 bases short and J 0 bases short, with 10 bases between. The CDR3 loop is CASSQVDASTDTQYF. The CDR3 DNA reads TGCGCCAGCAGCCAGGTCGATGCTAGCACAGATACGCAGTATTTT.

This clonotype was seen more than once but under ten times. The rearrangement uses TRBV2 and TRBJ2-3; TRBD1 aligns across 9 bases. The CDR3 contains 13 residues. The germline V gene has CDR1 SNHLY and CDR2 FYNNEI. V trimming: 3 bases; J trimming: 5 bases; junction bases outside the gene matches: 0. The CDR3 here is CASSEDRGDTQYF. The CDR3 DNA reads as TGTGCCAGCAGTGAGGACAGGGGAGATACGCAGTATTTT.

The table lists this clonotype with a few counts. The J gene is TRBJ2-4, the V gene TRBV28; D possibly corresponds to TRBD1 (6 bases). Trimming took off 4 bases at V and 3 bases at J, with 19 bases between the two ends. The CDR3 loop spans 17 amino acids. Looked up from germline, CDR1 is MDHEN and CDR2 is SYDVKM. The CDR3 coding sequence is TGTGCCAGCAGTTCTCACAGGGATGGGATAGGCAAAAACATTCAGTACTTC. Its translation is CASSSHRDGIGKNIQYF.

The chain has TRBV2 and TRBJ2-5; D unclear. Germline V gene lookup returns CDR1 SNHLY and CDR2 FYNNEI. Trimming left V 7 bases short and J 1 base short, with 10 bases between. The CDR3 extends over 13 amino acids. This chain's CDR3 is CASKDLLQETQYF. The DNA of the CDR3 is TGTGCCAGCAAGGACCTGCTCCAAGAGACCCAGTACTTC.

The genes are TRBV6-5 and TRBJ2-7, with a tentative D call TRBD1 (6 bases). CDR3 size: 16 residues. V was clipped by 5 bases and J by 2 bases, with 19 bases between them. Germline CDR1 MNHEY, CDR2 SVGAGI. The CDR3 nucleotides are TGTGCCAGCAGTGCTCTCCCGGGACACCCTACCTACGAGCAGTACTTC. Translating it yields CASSALPGHPTYEQYF.

This chain connects TRBV7-2 to TRBJ1-3; no firm D call. CDR1 and CDR2 (germline): SGHTA, FQGNSA. Deletions cut 5 bases from V and 1 base from J, with 15 bases between. This CDR3 has 16 residues. Here the CDR3 DNA reads TGTGCCAGCAGCCGCCGATCTGTAGGGTCTGGAAACACCATATATTTT. This gives the protein CASSRRSVGSGNTIYF.

This clonotype has more than one count but fewer than ten. The rearrangement joins TRBV7-8 to TRBJ2-4; D perhaps matches TRBD1 (5 bases). This CDR3 has 13 amino acids. The V gene lost 5 bases and the J gene lost 9 bases, with 14 bases spanning the gap. Germline assignment: CDR1 SGHVS and CDR2 FQNEAQ. The CDR3 protein is CASSPLGVGIQYF. In nucleotides, the CDR3 is TGTGCCAGCAGCCCTCTAGGGGTCGGCATTCAGTACTTC. Full variable domain (missing parts from reference TRBV7-8 and TRBJ2-4): GAGVSQSPRYKVAKRGQDVALRCDPISGHVSLFWYQQALGQGPEFLTYFQNEAQLDKSGLPSDRFFAERPEGSVSTLKIQRTQQEDSAVYLCASSPLGVGIQYFGAGTRLSVL.

The chain uses TRBV20-1 and TRBJ1-2; 9 positions agree with TRBD1. CDR3 length equals 13 residues. CDR1 is DFQATT, CDR2 SNEGSKA, per germline (reference sequence). CDR3: CSPWTGVNYGYTF. The CDR3, as DNA: TGCAGCCCCTGGACAGGGGTGAACTATGGCTACACCTTC.